The 23 T cell receptor beta chains given below trace back to one sample, sequenced in a study of cytomegalovirus exposure and HLA in healthy donors. In the PCR, 60 Vbeta and 13 Jbeta primers were used. The method was immunoSEQ multiplex PCR; TCRdb's version includes in-frame clones alone and lacks a portion of them. The sample gives roughly 120,000 clones, roughly 70% of which show up once; 6.6% is in the top ten. Sequenced: PBMCs. These receptors came from a middle-aged man in good health and CMV-seropositive.

The chain has TRBV28 and TRBJ1-2; tentatively, D is TRBD1 (6 bases). Germline loops: CDR1 MDHEN, CDR2 SYDVKM. The CDR3 loop spans 15 amino acids. Trimming shortened V by 6 bases and J by 5 bases, and 19 bases separated the two germline ends. The CDR3 DNA follows: TGTGCCAGCAGGTCCGGGGGGCAGCTGAGTTATGGCTACACCTTC. This gives the protein CASRSGGQLSYGYTF.

J is TRBJ1-5 and V is TRBV5-1; D is possibly TRBD1 (5 bases). The CDR3 runs 16 residues. Germline V gives CDR1 SGHRS, CDR2 YFSETQ. Trimming removed 4 bases from V and 2 bases from J, with 16 bases in between. CDR3 sequence (DNA): TGCGCCAGCAGCCCCCTCGGGGGGTCGGGCAATCAGCCCCAGCATTTT. Its translation: CASSPLGGSGNQPQHF.

CDR3 region: CASRDRGPGGYTF. CDR3 nucleotides: TGTGCCAGTAGGGACAGGGGGCCAGGTGGCTACACCTTC. The V gene is TRBV19, the J gene TRBJ1-2, with 11 positions matching TRBD1. CDR3 length equals 13 residues. Germline CDR1 is LNHDA and CDR2 is SQIVND (reference sequence). With V trimmed by 6 bases and J by 7 bases, 4 bases remained unmatched.

V and J are TRBV5-6 and TRBJ1-1; 7 positions agree with TRBD1. V shed 3 bases, J shed 6 bases, and the junction held 8 bases outside the gene matches. Germline V gene lookup returns CDR1 SGHDT and CDR2 YYEEEE. CDR3 length equals 14 residues. CDR3 sequence (DNA): TGTGCCAGCAGCTACCGGGACAGATTGCCTGAAGCTTTCTTT. It is translated as CASSYRDRLPEAFF.

This clone was counted once. The chain recombines TRBV5-4 with TRBJ1-1, with TRBD1 matching 10 bases. The CDR3 contains 16 residues. CDR1 is SGHNT, CDR2 YYREEE, per germline (reference sequence). Trimming at V came to 4 bases and at J to 7 bases, leaving 13 bases not matched to a gene. DNA for the CDR3: TGTGCCAGCAGCAGGGACAGGGGAAGGGCACTAGGTGAAGCTTTCTTT. This encodes CASSRDRGRALGEAFF.

The CDR3 loop is CSASLHNEQFF. The CDR3 DNA follows: TGCAGTGCGTCACTCCACAATGAGCAGTTCTTC. The chain links TRBV20-1 to TRBJ2-1; D is undetermined. This CDR3 has 11 amino acids. Germline lookup yields CDR1 DFQATT and CDR2 SNEGSKA (reference sequence). The V gene lost 6 bases and the J gene lost 5 bases, with 8 bases spanning the gap.

The chain employs TRBV9 and TRBJ2-1; 8 bases are shared with TRBD2. The CDR3 is 15 amino acids. The V gene's germline CDR1 is SGDLS and CDR2 YYNGEE. With V trimmed by 6 bases and J by 5 bases, 10 bases remained unmatched. CDR3 sequence: CASNRGGGLNNEQFF. CDR3 sequence (DNA): TGTGCCAGCAACCGGGGGGGCGGTTTAAACAATGAGCAGTTCTTC.

This clone was detected only a few times. The chain links TRBV4-2 to TRBJ1-2, with D uncertain. CDR3 size: 13 residues. Germline V gene sequence: CDR1 LGHNA, CDR2 YNFKEQ. V lost 4 bases and J lost 8, with 14 bases in between. In nucleotides, the CDR3 is TGTGCCAGCAGCCCCGAAGCCGTGTCCGGCTACACCTTC. It translates to CASSPEAVSGYTF.

This clone was counted a few times. This chain connects TRBV23-1 to TRBJ2-7, with TRBD1 identical over 8 bases. TRBV23-1 falls under the ORF class, with uncertain function. CDR3 length: 18 residues. V lost 4 bases to trimming and J lost 2 bases; unmatched junction nucleotides: 16. The CDR3 reads CASSPTREQGVQTYEQYF. CDR3 coding DNA: TGCGCCAGCAGTCCTACGCGAGAACAGGGGGTGCAAACCTACGAGCAGTACTTC.

The genes are TRBV7-8 and TRBJ1-1, with D uncertain. Trimming pared 5 bases from V and 4 bases from J, leaving 11 bases between. This CDR3 spans 13 amino acids. Germline CDR1 and CDR2: SGHVS and FQNEAQ. The CDR3 loop reads CASSTQVTTEAFF. CDR3 bases: TGTGCCAGCAGCACCCAGGTTACCACTGAAGCTTTCTTT.

V usage is TRBV6-1 and J usage is TRBJ2-7; 10 nucleotides line up with TRBD2. Looked up from germline, CDR1 is MNHNS and CDR2 is SASEGT. The CDR3 is 14 amino acids. The ends lost 3 bases at V and 4 bases at J; junction bases unmatched: 3. CDR3 coding DNA: TGTGCCAGCAGTGACGGACTAGCGGTATACGAGCAGTACTTC. It specifies CASSDGLAVYEQYF.

The chain has TRBV28 and TRBJ1-4, with no clear D. The CDR3 runs to 13 residues. Germline V CDR1 and CDR2: MDHEN, SYDVKM. Trimming removed 7 bases from V and 0 bases from J, with 6 bases in between. The CDR3 nucleotides read TGTGCCAGCAACCCGGCAACTAATGAAAAACTGTTTTTT. It specifies CASNPATNEKLFF. Based on the CDR3 plus reference TRBV28 and TRBJ1-4, the full variable domain is DVKVTQSSRYLVKRTGEKVFLECVQDMDHENMFWYRQDPGLGLRLIYFSYDVKMKEKGDIPEGYSVSREKKERFSLILESASTNQTSMYLCASNPATNEKLFFGSGTQLSVL.

The rearrangement uses TRBV7-8 and TRBJ1-5, with 7 bases matching TRBD1. The length of the CDR3 is 14 residues. Germline lookup yields CDR1 SGHVS and CDR2 FQNEAQ. After removal of 5 bases from V and 4 bases from J, the junction contained 5 bases not matched to a gene. As DNA, the CDR3 is TGTGCCAGCAGCCGACAGGGATCAAATCAGCCCCAGCATTTT. Translating gives CASSRQGSNQPQHF. Based on the CDR3 plus reference TRBV7-8 and TRBJ1-5, the full variable domain is GAGVSQSPRYKVAKRGQDVALRCDPISGHVSLFWYQQALGQGPEFLTYFQNEAQLDKSGLPSDRFFAERPEGSVSTLKIQRTQQEDSAVYLCASSRQGSNQPQHFGDGTRLSIL.

The V call is TRBV7-6, the J call TRBJ2-5; D is ambiguous. The V gene lost 5 bases and the J gene lost 3 bases, with 7 bases spanning the gap. Germline CDR1 and CDR2: SGHVS and FNYEAQ. The CDR3 has 12 amino acids. The CDR3 DNA reads TGTGCCAGCAGCCCTCGGGAAGAGACCCAGTACTTC. Protein product: CASSPREETQYF.

This clone was counted a few times. V and J are TRBV11-2 and TRBJ2-3; TRBD1 matches 8 bases. The CDR3 contains 13 residues. The germline CDR1 and CDR2 sequences are SGHAT and FQNNGV. The trim removed 6 bases at V and 3 bases at J, leaving 2 bases unmatched. CDR3: CASSRTGTDTQYF. Written as DNA, the CDR3 is TGTGCCAGCAGTAGGACAGGGACAGATACGCAGTATTTT.

The rearrangement joins TRBV10-1 to TRBJ1-1; D perhaps matches TRBD1 (6 bases). V was trimmed by 3 bases and J by 0 bases, leaving 8 bases between them. Per the germline V gene, CDR1 is WNHNN and CDR2 is SYGVQD (reference sequence). The CDR3 sequence is 14 residues long. CDR3 loop: CASSDTGMNTEAFF. The CDR3 coding sequence is TGCGCCAGCAGTGATACAGGGATGAACACTGAAGCTTTCTTT.

This rearrangement joins TRBV2 to TRBJ1-5; 8 bases agree with TRBD1. Per germline, CDR1 SNHLY and CDR2 FYNNEI. After removal of 3 bases from V and 7 bases from J, the junction contained 5 bases not matched to a gene. The CDR3 has 14 amino acids. CDR3 in amino acids: CASSDGQGGQPQHF. CDR3 bases: TGTGCCAGCAGTGACGGACAGGGAGGGCAGCCCCAGCATTTT.

This chain uses TRBV10-3 with TRBJ1-4; D is undetermined. The CDR3 is made up of 15 amino acids. Deletions cut 4 bases from V and 7 bases from J, with 16 bases between. Germline CDR1 is ENHRY and CDR2 is SYGVKD. The CDR3 protein is CAISAGVGLGEKLFF. The CDR3 DNA sequence: TGTGCCATCAGTGCCGGGGTGGGCTTAGGTGAAAAACTGTTTTTT.

This clone was recorded a few times. This chain links TRBV11-1 with TRBJ2-2; D is possibly TRBD2 (6 bases). The CDR3 loop spans 15 amino acids. Germline CDR1 reads SGHAT; CDR2 reads FQDESV (reference sequence). V lost 4 bases to trimming and J lost 0 bases, with 9 bases between them. Here the CDR3 DNA reads TGTGCCAGCAGCTCCGGGACTTCGAACACCGGGGAGCTGTTTTTT. It translates to CASSSGTSNTGELFF. Filled out from reference TRBV11-1 and TRBJ2-2, the complete variable domain reads EAEVAQSPRYKITEKSQAVAFWCDPISGHATLYWYRQILGQGPELLVQFQDESVVDDSQLPKDRFSAERLKGVDSTLKIQPAELGDSAMYLCASSSGTSNTGELFFGEGSRLTVL.

V usage is TRBV28 and J usage is TRBJ2-1, with D possibly being TRBD1 (5 bases). This CDR3 is built from 15 residues. Germline V gene data show CDR1 as MDHEN and CDR2 as SYDVKM. Trimming cost V 2 bases and J 8 bases, with 16 bases left between them. In DNA form, the CDR3 reads TGTGCCAGCAGTTTAGGTAACAGGCTAGTCGATGAGCAGTTCTTC. It yields the protein CASSLGNRLVDEQFF. The complete variable domain, with remaining parts taken from reference TRBV28 and TRBJ2-1, reads DVKVTQSSRYLVKRTGEKVFLECVQDMDHENMFWYRQDPGLGLRLIYFSYDVKMKEKGDIPEGYSVSREKKERFSLILESASTNQTSMYLCASSLGNRLVDEQFFGPGTRLTVL.

This clone occurred a few times. J is TRBJ2-5 and V is TRBV20-1, with D possibly TRBD2 on 6 matching bases. Trimming stripped 8 bases from V and 2 bases from J, with 9 bases between. The germline gives CDR1 DFQATT, CDR2 SNEGSKA (reference sequence). This CDR3 has 11 residues. The CDR3 sequence is CSPTSQETQYF. CDR3 coding DNA: TGCAGTCCGACTAGTCAAGAGACCCAGTACTTC.

J is TRBJ2-1 and V is TRBV9; maybe TRBD2 (5 bases). With 3 bases removed from V and 2 bases from J, the gap between germline ends came to 12 bases. The CDR3 runs 15 residues. The germline V gene has CDR1 SGDLS and CDR2 YYNGEE. The CDR3, as DNA: TGTGCCAGCAGCGAGGACTTGAGCCCCTACAATGAGCAGTTCTTC. Residues: CASSEDLSPYNEQFF. Drawing the rest from reference TRBV9 and TRBJ2-1, the complete variable domain is DSGVTQTPKHLITATGQRVTLRCSPRSGDLSVYWYQQSLDQGLQFLIQYYNGEERAKGNILERFSAQQFPDLHSELNLSSLELGDSALYFCASSEDLSPYNEQFFGPGTRLTVL.

The chain combines TRBV30 with TRBJ2-1; perhaps TRBD2 as D (5 bases). CDR1 and CDR2 (germline): GTSNPN, SVGIG (reference sequence). V was trimmed by 2 bases and J by 5 bases, leaving 7 bases between them. This CDR3 spans 12 amino acids. The CDR3 DNA is TGTGCCTGGAGTAGCGGCCACAATGAGCAGTTCTTC. It specifies CAWSSGHNEQFF.